The present TCR beta chain was sequenced within a study of cytomegalovirus exposure and HLA in healthy donors. Study summary: Unique TCRs from HLA-typed donors, 75 million to 100 million of them, were held in an early data release. Whole-study findings and limits: One variant, a missense change in DCLRE1C, was linked in a later analysis to TCR beta V- and J-gene trimming. Presence/absence analyses took donor sequencing depth as roughly uniform. One later analysis reportedly identified an Asian-associated ancestry cluster that showed fewer N-insertions than the roughly 600-donor mean.

CDR1 is SGHRS, CDR2 YFSETQ, per germline. The V end lost 4 bases, the J end lost 0 bases, and 14 bases lay between the germline ends. CDR3 length: 15 residues. The PCR employed 60 Vbeta primers together with 13 Jbeta primers. Clones were sequenced by immunoSEQ multiplex PCR, and TCRdb holds only the in-frame ones, with some missing. The sample includes under 200,000 clones, around 75% of them seen just once. About this clone itself: Its antigen remains unidentified.

What was sequenced was PBMCs. This sequence joins TRBV5-1 and TRBJ2-7, with a weak D call TRBD1 (6 bases). This TCR was recovered from a woman in her twenties or thirties in good health and CMV-seropositive. CDR3 sequence: CASSTTGLFSYEQYF. CDR3 coding DNA: TGCGCCAGCAGCACGACAGGCCTTTTCTCCTACGAGCAGTACTTC.